In this sample, the clone carrying this TCR beta chain turned up a few times. Its antigen is still unknown. Using its own MiXCR run on the RT-PCR reads, TCRdb lists one record per CDR3 protein. The sample lists approximately 300,000 distinct CDR3 sequences, about 20% occurring once. This record comes from a study of response to subunit inactivated influenza vaccine. Regarding the study as a whole: Authors proposed each seasonal influenza vaccination draws in few new T cells.

This sequence was found in a man in his fifties or sixties who received an inactivated influenza vaccine. Specimen: PBMCs from blood, collected around 22 months after vaccination.

In DNA, the CDR3 is TGTGCCATCAGTGTGGACAGAGCCTATGGCTACACCTTC. Its translation: CAISVDRAYGYTF. The V call is TRBV10-3, the J call TRBJ1-2; perhaps TRBD1 as D (6 bases). Germline assignment: CDR1 ENHRY and CDR2 SYGVKD. V was shortened by 4 bases and J by 4 bases, with 10 bases between the two germline ends. This CDR3 is 13 amino acids long.